These 29 T cell receptor beta chains were sequenced from one sample in a study of shared clonotypes between healthy human individuals. Repertoires were generated with immunoSEQ multiplex PCR, while TCRdb's copy carries only in-frame clones and drops some. The table records roughly 1.4 million clones, 98% to 99% of them present only once. Sequenced: naive CD4+ T cells sorted from blood. Indicated subset: CD45RA+ positively selected. These receptors all come from a man aged 30 to 45 in good health.

On this clone itself: Other DNA sequences in the sample encode the same CDR3. The chain employs TRBV7-3 and TRBJ2-2; weak D call: TRBD1 (5 bases). The CDR3 consists of 12 residues. Germline values: CDR1 SGHTA, CDR2 FQGTGA. With 3 bases removed from V and 6 bases from J, the gap between germline ends came to 5 bases. For the CDR3, the DNA is TGTGCCAGCAGCTTCAGGGCCGGGGAGCTGTTTTTT. This gives the protein CASSFRAGELFF. Together with reference TRBV7-3 and TRBJ2-2, the CDR3 gives the full variable domain: GAGVSQTPSNKVTEKGKYVELRCDPISGHTALYWYRQSLGQGPEFLIYFQGTGAADDSGLPNDRFFAVRPEGSVSTLKIQRTERGDSAVYLCASSFRAGELFFGEGSRLTVL.

This chain links TRBV30 with TRBJ2-5; perhaps TRBD2 as D (5 bases). This CDR3 has 12 residues. V was trimmed by 5 bases and J by 1 base, leaving 8 bases between them. CDR1 and CDR2 from the germline V gene are GTSNPN and SVGIG (reference sequence). The CDR3 bases are TGTGCCTGGGATGCGGGCCAAGAGACCCAGTACTTC. Amino acids: CAWDAGQETQYF.

V usage is TRBV10-2 and J usage is TRBJ1-5, with a tentative D call TRBD1 (5 bases). V lost 7 bases and J 2 bases, leaving 12 bases between the germline ends. Germline V lookup: CDR1 WSHSY, CDR2 SAAADI. The CDR3 sequence is 14 residues long. The CDR3 is CASTGVGGNQPQHF. The CDR3 DNA reads TGCGCCAGCACGGGGGTTGGGGGCAATCAGCCCCAGCATTTT.

The rearrangement uses TRBV9 and TRBJ2-1; TRBD2 matches 8 bases. The CDR3 loop spans 16 amino acids. V lost 2 bases, J lost 4 bases, and 8 bases stayed unmatched. In germline, CDR1 is SGDLS, CDR2 YYNGEE. The CDR3 here is CASSVSPGLGYNEQFF. DNA of the CDR3: TGTGCCAGCAGCGTCTCACCGGGACTAGGATACAATGAGCAGTTCTTC.

The gene calls are TRBV28 and TRBJ2-7; TRBD1 matches at 10 bases. The germline gives CDR1 MDHEN, CDR2 SYDVKM. After removal of 3 bases from V and 5 bases from J, the junction contained 7 bases not matched to a gene. CDR3 length: 15 amino acids. CDR3 sequence: CASSFSGTGEHEQYF. CDR3 nucleotide sequence: TGTGCCAGCAGTTTCTCAGGGACAGGGGAGCACGAGCAGTACTTC.

This chain uses TRBV14 with TRBJ2-3, with 8 bases lining up with TRBD1. The CDR3 runs to 15 residues. Per the germline V gene, CDR1 is SGHDN and CDR2 is FVKESK. Trimming cost V 3 bases and J 2 bases; bases outside gene matches: 4. The CDR3 DNA follows: TGTGCCAGCAGCCAGGACAGGGCACACACAGATACGCAGTATTTT. Protein sequence: CASSQDRAHTDTQYF.

The rearrangement joins TRBV5-1 to TRBJ2-1, with TRBD2 identical over 14 bases. The germline V gene has CDR1 SGHRS and CDR2 YFSETQ. CDR3 length equals 16 residues. J was trimmed by 8 bases and V by 4 bases; bases with no gene match: 8. CDR3: CASSHGTSGSNDEQFF. CDR3 sequence (DNA): TGCGCCAGCAGCCACGGGACTAGCGGGAGCAACGATGAGCAGTTCTTC.

This chain uses TRBV28 with TRBJ2-1, with D unclear. Germline values: CDR1 MDHEN, CDR2 SYDVKM. The CDR3 runs to 12 residues. Trimming stripped 4 bases from V and 9 bases from J, with 10 bases between. The chain's CDR3 is CASSYGPLEQFF. CDR3 bases: TGTGCCAGCAGTTATGGACCCCTTGAGCAGTTCTTC.

This sequence joins TRBV18 and TRBJ1-5; the D is unclear. Trimming left V 5 bases short and J 4 bases short, with 18 bases between. Germline values: CDR1 KGHSH, CDR2 LQKENI. CDR3 length: 16 amino acids. In nucleotides, the CDR3 is TGTGCCAGCTCATCCCCTGGCTGGGCACGTAATCAGCCCCAGCATTTT. Translated, it gives CASSSPGWARNQPQHF.

CDR3 residues: CSIEGLADNEQFF. DNA of the CDR3: TGCAGCATCGAGGGACTAGCGGACAATGAGCAGTTCTTC. V usage is TRBV29-1 and J usage is TRBJ2-1; 11 bases are shared with TRBD2. Germline CDR1 SQVTM, CDR2 ANQGSEA. The CDR3 has 13 residues. V lost 8 bases, J lost 5 bases, and 5 bases stayed unmatched.

This chain connects TRBV5-4 to TRBJ1-1; no definite D call. From germline, CDR1 is SGHNT and CDR2 YYREEE (reference sequence). The CDR3 length is 14 residues. Deletions cut 4 bases from V and 1 base from J, with 11 bases between. CDR3 amino acids: CASSRSRGNTEAFF. The CDR3 coding sequence is TGTGCCAGCAGCCGTTCGCGGGGGAACACTGAAGCTTTCTTT. Using reference TRBV5-4 and TRBJ1-1 for the parts outside the CDR3, the full variable domain is ETGVTQSPTHLIKTRGQQVTLRCSSQSGHNTVSWYQQALGQGPQFIFQYYREEENGRGNFPPRFSGLQFPNYSSELNVNALELDDSALYLCASSRSRGNTEAFFGQGTRLTVV.

V and J are TRBV11-2 and TRBJ2-7, with D possibly matching TRBD2 (6 bases). CDR1 SGHAT and CDR2 FQNNGV come from the germline V gene. The CDR3 sequence is 13 residues long. The germline V and J ends were trimmed by 5 bases and 4 bases, with 12 bases remaining between them. In DNA form, the CDR3 reads TGTGCCAGCAGCCTTAAGGGACTTTACGAGCAGTACTTC. The encoded protein is CASSLKGLYEQYF.

This rearrangement joins TRBV5-1 to TRBJ2-7; D is unresolved. There are 12 residues in the CDR3. The germline V gene encodes CDR1 SGHRS and CDR2 YFSETQ. The ends were cut back, 2 bases at V and 7 bases at J, with 10 bases in the middle. This CDR3 is CASSLFGEEQYF. The CDR3 bases are TGCGCCAGCAGCTTATTCGGTGAAGAGCAGTACTTC.

The V call is TRBV28, the J call TRBJ1-5, with D perhaps matching TRBD1 (5 bases). The CDR3 loop spans 14 amino acids. Trimming took 7 bases from V and 3 from J, leaving 13 bases between them. CDR1 is MDHEN, CDR2 SYDVKM, per germline. CDR3 DNA sequence: TGTGCCAGCATGGGGGGAGTGATCAATCAGCCCCAGCATTTT. Encoded protein: CASMGGVINQPQHF.

The chain couples TRBV28 to TRBJ1-5; D remains ambiguous. This CDR3 comprises 13 residues. V dropped 7 bases and J dropped 6 bases, with 13 bases sitting between them. Per germline, CDR1 MDHEN and CDR2 SYDVKM. CDR3: CASKWYSGQPQHF. The CDR3 DNA sequence: TGTGCCAGCAAGTGGTATAGTGGTCAGCCCCAGCATTTT.

This chain links TRBV7-9 with TRBJ2-7; D is uncertain. Germline V CDR1 and CDR2: SEHNR, FQNEAQ (reference sequence). The length of the CDR3 is 13 residues. V lost 6 bases and J 6 bases, leaving 15 bases between the germline ends. In DNA form, the CDR3 reads TGTGCCAGCAGTCAATCCAGCATAACCGAGCAGTACTTC. It translates to CASSQSSITEQYF.

The V gene is TRBV7-3, the J gene TRBJ1-1; TRBD1 matches 7 bases. Germline trimming cut 0 bases from V and 0 bases from J; bases unmatched to any gene: 4. Looked up from germline, CDR1 is SGHTA and CDR2 is FQGTGA. The CDR3 is made up of 16 amino acids. The CDR3 region is CASSLTTGTVNTEAFF. CDR3 sequence (DNA): TGTGCCAGCAGCTTAACCACCGGGACAGTGAACACTGAAGCTTTCTTT.

This chain links TRBV14 with TRBJ1-2, with no clear D. CDR1 SGHDN and CDR2 FVKESK come from the germline V gene. This CDR3 is 13 amino acids long. With 0 bases removed from V and 8 bases from J, the gap between germline ends came to 10 bases. DNA for the CDR3: TGTGCCAGCAGCCAAGATCGAGGGTTAGGCTACACCTTC. Translation gives CASSQDRGLGYTF.

The chain carries TRBV28 and TRBJ1-1, with unresolved D. The CDR3 consists of 13 residues. Trimming left V 1 base short and J 6 bases short, with 9 bases between. Germline assignment: CDR1 MDHEN and CDR2 SYDVKM. CDR3 nucleotide sequence: TGTGCCAGCAGTTTATACACCCAAGCTGAAGCTTTCTTT. Its translation: CASSLYTQAEAFF.

The chain recombines TRBV28 with TRBJ1-5, with D perhaps matching TRBD1 (6 bases). This CDR3 comprises 17 residues. V lost 6 bases to trimming and J lost 2 bases, with 20 bases between them. The germline V gene has CDR1 MDHEN and CDR2 SYDVKM. The CDR3 loop reads CASRGSTGFWGNQPQHF. The DNA of the CDR3 is TGTGCCAGCAGGGGATCTACAGGGTTTTGGGGCAATCAGCCCCAGCATTTT.

This clone was picked up one time. This chain joins TRBV13 and TRBJ2-7; D tentatively fits TRBD1 or TRBD2 (5 bases each). Trimming took 8 bases from V and 6 from J, leaving 23 bases between them. The CDR3 totals 15 residues. The germline CDR1 and CDR2 sequences are PRHDT and FYEKMQ (reference sequence). CDR3 in amino acids: CASGLPPGRPGEQYF. The DNA of the CDR3 is TGTGCCAGCGGACTTCCTCCGGGACGGCCTGGCGAGCAGTACTTC.

This rearrangement joins TRBV4-1 to TRBJ2-3; 7 bases fit TRBD2. Germline loops: CDR1 MGHRA, CDR2 YSYEKL. This CDR3 contains 16 residues. J lost 0 bases, V lost 3 bases, and 6 bases had no gene match. The CDR3 nucleotides are TGCGCCAGCAGCCAGTTACTAGCGACTAGCACAGATACGCAGTATTTT. Amino acid sequence: CASSQLLATSTDTQYF.

This sequence joins TRBV6-5 and TRBJ1-1; the D is unclear. V lost 7 bases, J lost 3 bases, and 18 bases lay in between. Per germline, CDR1 MNHEY and CDR2 SVGAGI. This CDR3 contains 15 residues. Written as DNA, the CDR3 is TGTGCCAGCACCAGCAGCTGGGTTCGGGACACTGAAGCTTTCTTT. Translated: CASTSSWVRDTEAFF.

V and J are TRBV7-6 and TRBJ2-5; 7 positions agree with TRBD1. CDR3 length equals 14 residues. V trimming: 5 bases; J trimming: 5 bases; junction bases outside the gene matches: 8. Germline CDR1 is SGHVS and CDR2 is FNYEAQ. The DNA of the CDR3 is TGTGCCAGCAGCCCAGGACAGGTTTTGGAGACCCAGTACTTC. This gives the protein CASSPGQVLETQYF.

The gene calls are TRBV28 and TRBJ2-2; TRBD2 aligns across 14 bases. Germline values: CDR1 MDHEN, CDR2 SYDVKM. The V gene end was trimmed by 10 bases and the J gene end by 6 bases; junction bases not matched to a gene: 19. CDR3 length: 19 amino acids. Here the CDR3 DNA reads TGTGCCACCCAGTTAGGGACTCCGGGACTAGCGGGAGTGTCCGGGGAGCTGTTTTTT. It codes for CATQLGTPGLAGVSGELFF.

The chain joins TRBV28 to TRBJ2-3; D may be TRBD2 (6 bases). The germline V gene has CDR1 MDHEN and CDR2 SYDVKM. Trimming removed 6 bases from V and 2 bases from J, with 12 bases in between. This CDR3 contains 14 residues. CDR3 sequence reads: CASRPGTFTDTQYF. CDR3 nucleotide sequence: TGTGCCAGCAGACCGGGGACTTTCACAGATACGCAGTATTTT.

The rearrangement links TRBV9 to TRBJ2-7; TRBD2 aligns across 9 bases. The germline CDR1 and CDR2 sequences are SGDLS and YYNGEE. CDR3 length equals 14 residues. With V trimmed by 3 bases and J by 3 bases, 4 bases remained unmatched. CDR3 amino acids: CASSESSGSYEQYF. The CDR3 DNA reads TGTGCCAGCAGCGAGAGTAGCGGGAGCTACGAGCAGTACTTC. The full variable domain, its missing parts supplied by reference TRBV9 and TRBJ2-7, is DSGVTQTPKHLITATGQRVTLRCSPRSGDLSVYWYQQSLDQGLQFLIQYYNGEERAKGNILERFSAQQFPDLHSELNLSSLELGDSALYFCASSESSGSYEQYFGPGTRLTVT.

The rearrangement uses TRBV30 and TRBJ1-3; D is perhaps TRBD1 (5 bases). Trimming cost V 1 base and J 0 bases, with 13 bases left between them. The CDR3 totals 16 residues. CDR1 GTSNPN and CDR2 SVGIG come from the germline V gene (reference sequence). The CDR3 nucleotides are TGTGCCTGGAGTGGCCCAAGGGACTACTCTGGAAACACCATATATTTT. Translating gives CAWSGPRDYSGNTIYF.

This rearrangement joins TRBV10-3 to TRBJ2-5; 9 positions agree with TRBD1. The CDR3 loop spans 15 amino acids. CDR1 is ENHRY and CDR2 is SYGVKD in the germline V gene. The junction had 4 bases not matched to a gene; V was cut back by 4 bases and J by 1 base. DNA for the CDR3: TGTGCCATCAGTGCCCTACAGGGGGCCCAAGAGACCCAGTACTTC. Residues: CAISALQGAQETQYF.